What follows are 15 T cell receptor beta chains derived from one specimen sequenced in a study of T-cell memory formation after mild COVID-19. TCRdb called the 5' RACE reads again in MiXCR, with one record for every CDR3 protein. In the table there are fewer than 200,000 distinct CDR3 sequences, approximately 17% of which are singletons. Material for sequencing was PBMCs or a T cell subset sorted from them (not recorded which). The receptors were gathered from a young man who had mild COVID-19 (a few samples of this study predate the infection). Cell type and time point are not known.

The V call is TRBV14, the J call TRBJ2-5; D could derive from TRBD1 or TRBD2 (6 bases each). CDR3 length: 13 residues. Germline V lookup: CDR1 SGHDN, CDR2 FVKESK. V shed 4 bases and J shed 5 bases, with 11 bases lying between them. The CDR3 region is CASSRTGRETQYF. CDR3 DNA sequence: TGTGCCAGCAGCCGTACAGGGAGGGAGACCCAGTACTTC.

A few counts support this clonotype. In DNA, the CDR3 is TGTGCCAGCAGGCCGGGGATAGCGGCCGGGACGCAGTATTTT. It encodes CASRPGIAAGTQYF. The chain has TRBV27 and TRBJ2-3; possibly TRBD2 for D (6 bases). The CDR3 covers 14 residues. In germline, CDR1 is MNHEY, CDR2 SMNVEV (reference sequence). The V end lost 6 bases, the J end lost 9 bases, and 19 bases lay between the germline ends.

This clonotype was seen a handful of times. The CDR3 DNA reads TGTGCCAGCAGGGAGGGACAGGGAGGACCTGAAGCTTTCTTT. It codes for CASREGQGGPEAFF. The gene calls are TRBV12-3 or TRBV12-4 and TRBJ1-1, with TRBD1 matching over 9 bases. The CDR3 spans 14 residues. V shed 6 bases, J shed 6 bases, and the junction held 8 bases outside the gene matches.

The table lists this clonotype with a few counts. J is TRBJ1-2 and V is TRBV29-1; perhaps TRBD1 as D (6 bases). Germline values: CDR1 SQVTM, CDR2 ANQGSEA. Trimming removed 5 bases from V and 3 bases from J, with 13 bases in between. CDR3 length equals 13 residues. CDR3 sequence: CSVSQSGDYGYTF. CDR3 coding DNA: TGCAGCGTTTCACAATCAGGGGACTATGGCTACACCTTC.

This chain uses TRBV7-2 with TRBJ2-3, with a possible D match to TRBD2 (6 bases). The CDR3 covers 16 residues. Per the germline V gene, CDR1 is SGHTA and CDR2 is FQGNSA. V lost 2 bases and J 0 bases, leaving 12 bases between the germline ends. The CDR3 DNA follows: TGTGCCAGCAGCTTACTACGACTAGGGAGCACAGATACGCAGTATTTT. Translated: CASSLLRLGSTDTQYF. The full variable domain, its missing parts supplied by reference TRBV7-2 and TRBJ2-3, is GAGVSQSPSNKVTEKGKDVELRCDPISGHTALYWYRQSLGQGLEFLIYFQGNSAPDKSGLPSDRFSAERTGGSVSTLTIQRTQQEDSAVYLCASSLLRLGSTDTQYFGPGTRLTVL.

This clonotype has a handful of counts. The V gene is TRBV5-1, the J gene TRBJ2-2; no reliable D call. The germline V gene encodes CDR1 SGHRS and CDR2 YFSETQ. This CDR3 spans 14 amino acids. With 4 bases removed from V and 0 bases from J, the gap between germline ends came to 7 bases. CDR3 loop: CASSVLSNTGELFF. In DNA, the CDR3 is TGCGCCAGCAGCGTCTTATCGAACACCGGGGAGCTGTTTTTT.

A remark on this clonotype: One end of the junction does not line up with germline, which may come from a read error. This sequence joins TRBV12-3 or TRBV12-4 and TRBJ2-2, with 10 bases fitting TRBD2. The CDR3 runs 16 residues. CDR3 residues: CASSLALAGVTGELFF. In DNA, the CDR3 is TGTGCCAGCAGCTTAGCCCTAGCGGGGGTTACCGGGGAGCTGTTTTTT.

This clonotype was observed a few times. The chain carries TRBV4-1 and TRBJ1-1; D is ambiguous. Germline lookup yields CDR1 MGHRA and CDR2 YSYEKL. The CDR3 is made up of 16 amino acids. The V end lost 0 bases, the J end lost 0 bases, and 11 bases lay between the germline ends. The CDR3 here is CASSQDSRRLNTEAFF. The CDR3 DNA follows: TGCGCCAGCAGCCAAGATTCCCGCAGGCTGAACACTGAAGCTTTCTTT.

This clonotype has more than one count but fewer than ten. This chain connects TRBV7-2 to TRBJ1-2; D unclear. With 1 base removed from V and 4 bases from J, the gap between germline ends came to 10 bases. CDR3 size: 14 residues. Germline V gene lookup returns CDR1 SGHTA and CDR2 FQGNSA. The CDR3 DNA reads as TGTGCCAGCAGCTTAGGTCCACGGTTCTATGGCTACACCTTC. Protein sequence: CASSLGPRFYGYTF. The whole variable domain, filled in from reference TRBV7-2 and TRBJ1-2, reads GAGVSQSPSNKVTEKGKDVELRCDPISGHTALYWYRQSLGQGLEFLIYFQGNSAPDKSGLPSDRFSAERTGGSVSTLTIQRTQQEDSAVYLCASSLGPRFYGYTFGSGTRLTVV.

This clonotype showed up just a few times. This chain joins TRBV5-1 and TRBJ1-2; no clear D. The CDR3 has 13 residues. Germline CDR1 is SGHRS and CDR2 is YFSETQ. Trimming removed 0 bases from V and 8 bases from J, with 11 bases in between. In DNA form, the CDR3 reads TGCGCCAGCAGCTTGGAGCCCGAGTTGGGCTACACCTTC. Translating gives CASSLEPELGYTF.

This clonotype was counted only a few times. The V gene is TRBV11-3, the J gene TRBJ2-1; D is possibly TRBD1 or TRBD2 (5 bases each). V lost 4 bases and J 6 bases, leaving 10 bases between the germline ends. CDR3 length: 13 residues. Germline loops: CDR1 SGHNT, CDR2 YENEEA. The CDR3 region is CASSSYGGNEQFF. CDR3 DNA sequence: TGTGCCAGCAGCTCTTATGGGGGCAATGAGCAGTTCTTC.

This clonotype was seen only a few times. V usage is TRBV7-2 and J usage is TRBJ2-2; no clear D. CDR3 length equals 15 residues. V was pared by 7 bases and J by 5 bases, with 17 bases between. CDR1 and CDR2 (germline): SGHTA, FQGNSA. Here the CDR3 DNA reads TGTGCCAGCACCCCGGTTGGGCTTCGGACCGGGGAGCTGTTTTTT. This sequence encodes CASTPVGLRTGELFF.

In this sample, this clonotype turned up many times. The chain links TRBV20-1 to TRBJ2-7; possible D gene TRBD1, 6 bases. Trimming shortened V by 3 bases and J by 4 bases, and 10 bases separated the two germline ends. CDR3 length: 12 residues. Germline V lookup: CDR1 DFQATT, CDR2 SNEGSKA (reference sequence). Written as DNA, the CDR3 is TGCAGTGCTAGGCAGGGACAATACGAGCAGTACTTC. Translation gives CSARQGQYEQYF.

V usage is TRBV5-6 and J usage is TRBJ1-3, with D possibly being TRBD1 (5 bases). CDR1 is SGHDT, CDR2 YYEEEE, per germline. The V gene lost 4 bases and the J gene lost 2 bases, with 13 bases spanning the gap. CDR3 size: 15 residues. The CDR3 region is CASSIIGTAGNTIYF. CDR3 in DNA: TGTGCCAGCAGCATAATAGGGACGGCTGGAAACACCATATATTTT.

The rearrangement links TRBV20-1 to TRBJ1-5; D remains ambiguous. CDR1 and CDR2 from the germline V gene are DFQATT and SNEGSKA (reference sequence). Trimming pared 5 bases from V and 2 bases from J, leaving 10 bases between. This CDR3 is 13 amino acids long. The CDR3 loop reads CSAEDAGNQPQHF. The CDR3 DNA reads TGCAGTGCTGAAGACGCCGGCAATCAGCCCCAGCATTTT.